This T cell receptor beta chain was found in a study of CD8 T cells in Susac syndrome. CDR3 length: 13 amino acids. V was trimmed by 3 bases and J by 6 bases, leaving 11 bases between them. It was with random hexamers that about 0.45 to 1 ug RNA was reverse transcribed. The amplification used immunoSEQ multiplex PCR on TCR beta CDR3; it spanned 54 Vbeta and 13 Jbeta. TCRdb passed the immunoSEQ multiplex PCR reads through MiXCR, listing each CDR3 protein once. Among about 300,000 distinct CDR3 sequences listed, 90% to 95% were seen once. This receptor was identified in a human donor with multiple sclerosis. Sample: CD4+ T cells from PBMCs. V usage is TRBV12-3 or TRBV12-4 and J usage is TRBJ1-1, with D perhaps TRBD1 (5 bases). This chain's CDR3 is CASSFPGVPEAFF. The CDR3 nucleotides read TGTGCCAGCAGTTTCCCGGGGGTCCCTGAAGCTTTCTTT.